One sample yielded the 18 T cell receptor beta chains listed below, sequenced in a study of shared clonotypes between healthy human individuals. Generated by immunoSEQ multiplex PCR, the TCRdb table keeps only in-frame clones and is missing some. The sample gives 600,000 to 750,000 clones, about three quarters of which show up once; under 2% is in the top ten. Sequencing was carried out using memory CD4+ T cells sorted from blood. Subset of the sample: CD45RA-negative fraction. Receptors originate from a woman aged 25 to 39 in good health.

V gene TRBV10-1 combines with J gene TRBJ2-1, with 10 positions matching TRBD2. J lost 3 bases, V lost 4 bases, and 0 bases had no gene match. Germline CDR1 and CDR2: WNHNN and SYGVQD (reference sequence). This CDR3 is 14 amino acids long. The CDR3, as DNA: TGCGCCAGCAGTGCTAGCGGGGGCTACAATGAGCAGTTCTTC. It yields the protein CASSASGGYNEQFF.

The sample holds a few counts of this clone. The chain joins TRBV7-2 to TRBJ2-7; tentative D call: TRBD2 (5 bases). The CDR3 contains 12 residues. Trimming took off 6 bases at V and 2 bases at J, with 8 bases between the two ends. The germline CDR1 and CDR2 sequences are SGHTA and FQGNSA. CDR3 coding DNA: TGTGCCAGCAGAAGCGGCACCTACGAGCAGTACTTC. Its translation is CASRSGTYEQYF.

The genes are TRBV7-3 and TRBJ2-4, with 12 bases identical to TRBD2. This CDR3 is built from 17 residues. The V segment lost 5 bases and the J segment 1 base; nucleotides outside the gene matches: 6. Germline-derived CDR1 and CDR2 are SGHTA and FQGTGA. The CDR3 DNA reads TGTGCCAGCAGCAAGACTAGCGGGAGAGGGGCCAAAAACATTCAGTACTTC. Its translation: CASSKTSGRGAKNIQYF.

The count of this clone is one. The chain is built from TRBV27 and TRBJ1-4, with a weak D call TRBD1 (5 bases). The CDR3 is 16 residues long. Looked up from germline, CDR1 is MNHEY and CDR2 is SMNVEV (reference sequence). The germline V and J ends were trimmed by 5 bases and 7 bases, with 20 bases remaining between them. CDR3 bases: TGTGCCAGCAGTCCGAGACCCCCGGGGCGCCGTGAAAAACTGTTTTTT. Translation: CASSPRPPGRREKLFF.

This clone was found once. The rearrangement links TRBV11-1 to TRBJ2-3; 9 bases map to TRBD2. V trimming: 5 bases; J trimming: 4 bases; junction bases outside the gene matches: 4. CDR3 length: 14 residues. Germline assignment: CDR1 SGHAT and CDR2 FQDESV (reference sequence). The CDR3 coding sequence is TGTGCCAGCAGCACGGGACTAGCCCCAGATACGCAGTATTTT. Residues: CASSTGLAPDTQYF.

This clone occurred a few times. The chain has TRBV28 and TRBJ2-1, with 8 bases identical to TRBD2. This CDR3 is 15 amino acids long. From germline, CDR1 is MDHEN and CDR2 SYDVKM. V gave up 5 bases and J gave up 9 bases; unmatched junction bases: 12. The CDR3 is CASSTSGWRLREQFF. The DNA of the CDR3 is TGTGCCAGCAGTACTAGCGGATGGCGGCTACGTGAGCAGTTCTTC.

CDR3 loop: CASSLKAGEETQYF. CDR3 nucleotide sequence: TGTGCCAGCAGCTTGAAAGCAGGTGAAGAGACCCAGTACTTC. The V gene is TRBV5-4, the J gene TRBJ2-5; no reliable D call. CDR1 SGHNT and CDR2 YYREEE come from the germline V gene (reference sequence). V was cut by 1 base and J by 3 bases, with 10 bases left in between. This CDR3 region has 14 residues.

The chain links TRBV7-6 to TRBJ2-7; D possibly corresponds to TRBD1 (6 bases). CDR3 length: 13 residues. The V gene's germline CDR1 is SGHVS and CDR2 FNYEAQ. V was pared by 3 bases and J by 6 bases, with 12 bases between. CDR3 sequence: CASSFARGSEQYF. CDR3 DNA: TGTGCCAGCAGCTTTGCCAGGGGAAGCGAGCAGTACTTC.

The V gene is TRBV28, the J gene TRBJ1-3; a weak D match, TRBD1 (5 bases). The V gene's germline CDR1 is MDHEN and CDR2 SYDVKM. Trimming cost V 8 bases and J 7 bases, with 12 bases left between them. CDR3 length: 12 amino acids. The CDR3 bases are TGTGCCAGCGGGACCGTCTGGAACACCATATATTTT. Translating it yields CASGTVWNTIYF.

J is TRBJ1-2 and V is TRBV7-9, with 10 bases that match TRBD1. V gave up 5 bases and J gave up 2 bases; unmatched junction bases: 5. The CDR3 sequence is 15 residues long. Germline V gene data show CDR1 as SEHNR and CDR2 as FQNEAQ (reference sequence). The DNA for the CDR3 is TGTGCCAGCAGCCCCAGGACAGGGGGAAACTATGGCTACACCTTC. It yields the protein CASSPRTGGNYGYTF.

The chain links TRBV10-3 to TRBJ2-4; a weak D match, TRBD2 (6 bases). The CDR3 runs 16 residues. V dropped 2 bases and J dropped 7 bases, with 18 bases sitting between them. From germline, CDR1 is ENHRY and CDR2 SYGVKD. CDR3 sequence (DNA): TGTGCCATCAGTGAGCCAAATAAGGGAGGAAAGAACATTCAGTACTTC. It codes for CAISEPNKGGKNIQYF.

This clone was counted between two and nine times. Other DNA variants within this sample encode the same CDR3. This chain connects TRBV7-2 to TRBJ1-5; no definite D call. The CDR3 is 13 residues long. The V end was cut by 4 bases, the J end by 1 base, with 5 bases between. Germline V gene sequence: CDR1 SGHTA, CDR2 FQGNSA. CDR3 amino acids: CASSSQSNQPQHF. In DNA, the CDR3 is TGTGCCAGCAGCTCCCAAAGCAATCAGCCCCAGCATTTT.

The V call is TRBV5-5, the J call TRBJ2-2; 8 bases are a match to TRBD1. CDR3 size: 14 residues. The trim removed 4 bases at V and 4 bases at J, leaving 3 bases unmatched. Germline V gives CDR1 SGHKS, CDR2 YYEKEE (reference sequence). The CDR3 nucleotides are TGTGCCAGCAGCATTACAGGGGGCACCGGGGAGCTGTTTTTT. Translation: CASSITGGTGELFF. The full variable domain, completed using reference TRBV5-5 and TRBJ2-2, is DAGVTQSPTHLIKTRGQQVTLRCSPISGHKSVSWYQQVLGQGPQFIFQYYEKEERGRGNFPDRFSARQFPNYSSELNVNALLLGDSALYLCASSITGGTGELFFGEGSRLTVL.

This clone was counted at least ten times. The chain combines TRBV29-1 with TRBJ2-7, with 9 positions matching TRBD2. Trimming cost V 0 bases and J 0 bases; bases outside gene matches: 3. This CDR3 comprises 15 residues. Per the germline V gene, CDR1 is SQVTM and CDR2 is ANQGSEA. The CDR3 nucleotides read TGCAGCGTTGAAGACACTAGCGGGTACTCCTACGAGCAGTACTTC. Translating it yields CSVEDTSGYSYEQYF.

This clone was detected once. The CDR3 DNA reads as TGTGCCAGCAGCTTCGGTTTCAGGAGCACTGGAAACACCATATATTTT. This gives the protein CASSFGFRSTGNTIYF. The chain couples TRBV11-2 to TRBJ1-3, with D unresolved. Germline V gene lookup returns CDR1 SGHAT and CDR2 FQNNGV. The CDR3 contains 16 residues. V lost 3 bases and J lost 2, with 14 bases in between. Combining the CDR3 with reference TRBV11-2 and TRBJ1-3 gives the whole variable domain EAGVAQSPRYKIIEKRQSVAFWCNPISGHATLYWYQQILGQGPKLLIQFQNNGVVDDSQLPKDRFSAERLKGVDSTLKIQPAKLEDSAVYLCASSFGFRSTGNTIYFGEGSWLTVV.

The rearrangement uses TRBV5-1 and TRBJ2-2, with 7 bases identical to TRBD1. This CDR3 region has 18 residues. Germline V gives CDR1 SGHRS, CDR2 YFSETQ. V was pared by 2 bases and J by 0 bases, with 10 bases of the junction left unmatched. The CDR3 nucleotides are TGCGCCAGCAGCTTTACTCCCTTGACAGGGACGAACACCGGGGAGCTGTTTTTT. Translated: CASSFTPLTGTNTGELFF.

The chain joins TRBV29-1 to TRBJ1-2, with a weak D call TRBD1 (6 bases). V gave up 7 bases and J gave up 6 bases, with 21 bases separating them. The germline gives CDR1 SQVTM, CDR2 ANQGSEA. The CDR3 has 14 residues. Here the CDR3 DNA reads TGCAGCGCCCGCTCTGTCAGGGGCCTCGATGGCTACACCTTC. Encoded protein: CSARSVRGLDGYTF.

This chain links TRBV28 with TRBJ1-1, with no clear D. The germline gives CDR1 MDHEN, CDR2 SYDVKM. CDR3 size: 15 residues. V gave up 4 bases and J gave up 0 bases, with 12 bases separating them. DNA of the CDR3: TGTGCCAGCAGTTCTCTTACTGTTTTGAACACTGAAGCTTTCTTT. The encoded protein is CASSSLTVLNTEAFF.